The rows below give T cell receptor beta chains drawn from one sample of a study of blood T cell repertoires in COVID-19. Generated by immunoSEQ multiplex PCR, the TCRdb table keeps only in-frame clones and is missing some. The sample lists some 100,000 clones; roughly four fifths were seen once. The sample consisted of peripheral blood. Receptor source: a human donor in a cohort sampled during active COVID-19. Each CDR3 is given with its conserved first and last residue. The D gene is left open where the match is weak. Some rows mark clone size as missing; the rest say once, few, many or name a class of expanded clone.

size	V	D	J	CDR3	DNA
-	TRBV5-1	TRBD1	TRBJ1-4	CASSNRDRGSEKLFF	TGCGCCAGCAGCAACCGGGACAGGGGATCGGAAAAACTGTTTTTT
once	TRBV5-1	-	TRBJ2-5	CASSLVGTGIQETQYF	TGCGCCAGCAGCTTGGTTGGAACAGGGATTCAAGAGACCCAGTACTTC
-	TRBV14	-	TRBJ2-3	CASSQDGLRNTQYF	TGTGCCAGCAGCCAAGATGGGCTCCGTAATACGCAGTATTTT
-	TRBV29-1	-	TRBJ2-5	CSVTGTGETQYF	TGCAGCGTTACCGGGACTGGAGAGACCCAGTACTTC
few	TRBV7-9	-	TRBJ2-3	CASSLRFATSTDTQYF	TGTGCCAGCAGCCTCAGATTTGCGACTAGCACAGATACGCAGTATTTT
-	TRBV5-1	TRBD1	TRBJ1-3	CASSRQGSGNTIYF	TGCGCCAGCAGCCGACAGGGATCTGGAAACACCATATATTTT
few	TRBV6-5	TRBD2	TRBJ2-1	CASRTSGNNEQFF	TGTGCCAGCAGGACTAGCGGGAACAATGAGCAGTTCTTC
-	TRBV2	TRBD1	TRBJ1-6	CASSWTGLNSPLHF	TGTGCCAGCAGCTGGACAGGACTAAATTCACCCCTCCACTTT
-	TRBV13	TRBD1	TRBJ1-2	CASSPPTGYSYGYTF	TGTGCCAGCAGCCCTCCGACAGGGTATAGCTATGGCTACACCTTC
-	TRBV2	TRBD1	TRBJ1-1	CASSRQGGGTEAFF	TGTGCCAGCAGTAGACAGGGGGGTGGAACTGAAGCTTTCTTT